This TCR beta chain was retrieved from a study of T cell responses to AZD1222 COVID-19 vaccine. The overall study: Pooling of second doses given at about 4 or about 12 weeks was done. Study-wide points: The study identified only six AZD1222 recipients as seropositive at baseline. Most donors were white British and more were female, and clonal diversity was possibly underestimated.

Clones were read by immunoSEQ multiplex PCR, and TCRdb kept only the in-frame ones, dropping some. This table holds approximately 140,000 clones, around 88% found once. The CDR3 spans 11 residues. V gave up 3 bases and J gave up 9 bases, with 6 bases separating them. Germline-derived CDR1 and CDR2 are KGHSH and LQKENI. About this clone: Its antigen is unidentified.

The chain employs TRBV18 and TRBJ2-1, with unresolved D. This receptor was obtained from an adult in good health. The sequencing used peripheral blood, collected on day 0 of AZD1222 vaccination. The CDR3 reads CASSPKSEQFF. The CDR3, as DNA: TGTGCCAGCTCACCTAAGTCTGAGCAGTTCTTC. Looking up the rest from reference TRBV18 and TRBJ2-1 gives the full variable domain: NAGVMQNPRHLVRRRGQEARLRCSPMKGHSHVYWYRQLPEEGLKFMVYLQKENIIDESGMPKERFSAEFPKEGPSILRIQQVVRGDSAAYFCASSPKSEQFFGPGTRLTVL.